Ten or more counts support the clone carrying this TCR beta chain. The antigen is unknown. The primer mix had 60 Vbeta and 13 Jbeta primers. The repertoire was sequenced with immunoSEQ multiplex PCR; TCRdb's copy has only in-frame clones and lacks some. The sample contains nearly 110,000 clones, 70% to 80% of which appear only once. The sample originates from a study of cytomegalovirus exposure and HLA in healthy donors. Whole-study results and caveats: Being indistinguishable, some V segments were excluded, TRBV6-2 and TRBV6-3 among them. Reported performance of the classifier showed diagnosis of cytomegalovirus status with high specificity and sensitivity.

CDR1 LGHNA and CDR2 YSLEER come from the germline V gene. The CDR3 loop spans 15 amino acids. V shed 5 bases and J 11 bases; nucleotides not matched to a gene: 14. The material sequenced was PBMCs. J is TRBJ1-1 and V is TRBV4-3, with 10 bases identical to TRBD1. This clonotype was sampled from a man aged 18 to 29 in good health and CMV-seronegative. CDR3 sequence reads: CASSFRPTGGAEAFF. CDR3 sequence (DNA): TGCGCCAGCAGCTTTAGACCGACAGGGGGCGCCGAGGCTTTCTTT.